Listed here is a single T cell receptor (beta chain). Its antigen is unidentified. This sample was included in a study of shared clonotypes between healthy human individuals. Naive CD8 cells lacked CD45RO, underwent positive selection for CCR7 and left out terminally differentiated effector memory CD45RA+ cells. Findings of the study overall: The naive CD4 repertoires of several donors were compared, and around 4.7% of clonotypes were shared. Clonotype sharing levels among donors were expected to vary with sequencing depth.

Trimming took off 8 bases at V and 2 bases at J, with 20 bases between the two ends. The CDR3 is made up of 16 amino acids. The V gene's germline CDR1 is MNHEY and CDR2 SMNVEV (reference sequence). Several immunoSEQ plates received, in even portions, the genomic DNA of each subset. Method: immunoSEQ multiplex PCR; TCRdb's copy keeps in-frame clones and lacks some. This table holds about 2 million clones, about 94% found once. This clonotype originated in a man aged 18 to 29 in good health. The chain joins TRBV27 to TRBJ2-3; TRBD1 might be the D (5 bases). Sequenced input: naive CD8+ T cells sorted from blood. CDR3 DNA: TGTGCCAGCTCCCTGACTCGGGTACAGGCCACAGATACGCAGTATTTT. Protein product: CASSLTRVQATDTQYF.